Listed below are T cell receptor beta chains from one sample, sequenced in a study of graft-versus-host responses after intestinal transplantation. Assay: immunoSEQ multiplex PCR; the TCRdb copy retains only in-frame clones and omits some. The table includes nearly 4,500 clones, 76% detected once. The sequencing here drew on ileum tissue, taken about 340 days after intestinal transplantation. These receptors were collected from a human patient who received an intestinal transplant, so some T cells may come from the graft donor. Both conserved end residues are part of each CDR3. The D gene is left open where the match is weak. A row's size may be missing; if present it is once, few, many or a size class.

J gene,V gene,D gene,clone size,CDR3 DNA,CDR3 protein
TRBJ2-1,TRBV7-9,.,.,TGTGCCAGCAGCCCCGTTCGCGGGACTGGCAATGAGCAGTTCTTC,CASSPVRGTGNEQFF
TRBJ1-6,TRBV28,.,.,TGTGCCAGCAGTTTACAGGGCCGTTCACCCCTCCACTTT,CASSLQGRSPLHF
TRBJ1-4,TRBV27,TRBD1,.,TGTGCCAGCAGTTCACCGGACAGGGGGAATGAAAAACTGTTTTTT,CASSSPDRGNEKLFF
TRBJ2-3,TRBV7-2,TRBD2,.,TGTGCCAGTAGCTTAAATTGGCTAGCGGCAGATACGCAGTATTTT,CASSLNWLAADTQYF
TRBJ1-1,TRBV20-1,TRBD1,.,TGCAGTGCCAGGGGGACTGAAGCTTTCTTT,CSARGTEAFF
TRBJ1-2,TRBV10-2,TRBD1,.,TGCGCCACCACAGGGGGCCCCTATGGCTACACCTTC,CATTGGPYGYTF
TRBJ2-3,TRBV2,.,once,TGTGCCAGCGGGGACCGGGACATTAGCACAGATACGCAGTATTTT,CASGDRDISTDTQYF
TRBJ2-1,TRBV19,.,.,TGTGCCAGTAGTGGCTCCCGGGACTCTATAAACAATGAGCAGTTCTTC,CASSGSRDSINNEQFF
TRBJ2-3,TRBV6-4,TRBD2,few,TGTGCCAGCAGTGTGACTAGCGGGGATTCCACAGATACGCAGTATTTT,CASSVTSGDSTDTQYF
TRBJ2-5,TRBV4-1,.,.,TGCGCCAGCAGCCAAGAGGGCCGAGCCCTTCAAGAGACCCAGTACTTC,CASSQEGRALQETQYF
TRBJ2-7,TRBV14,TRBD2,.,TGTGCCAGCAGCCAAGACTCACTAGCGGAGCAGTACTTC,CASSQDSLAEQYF
TRBJ2-6,TRBV9,.,.,TGTGCCAGCAGCGGGACAGATGGGGCCAACGTCCTGACTTTC,CASSGTDGANVLTF
TRBJ1-2,TRBV14,.,few,TGTGCCAGCAGCCAAGTTTCGGGTAACTATGGCTACACCTTC,CASSQVSGNYGYTF
TRBJ2-2,TRBV7-2,TRBD2,.,TGTGCCAGCAGCCTGGAGTTTCTAGCGGGAGTCGGGGAGCTGTTTTTT,CASSLEFLAGVGELFF
TRBJ2-7,TRBV5-1,TRBD2,once,TGCGCCAGCAGCTTGGGCGGGAGCGGCTACGAGCAGTACTTC,CASSLGGSGYEQYF
TRBJ2-6,TRBV29-1,.,.,TGCAGCGTTATAAGACTACTAAGCATACAAAGTCGGGCCAACGTCCTGACTTTC,CSVIRLLSIQSRANVLTF
TRBJ2-5,TRBV5-1,.,few,TGCGCCAGCAGCGAGGCAGTTTCGGGTCAAGAGACCCAGTACTTC,CASSEAVSGQETQYF
TRBJ2-3,TRBV2,TRBD1,.,TGTGCCAGCAGTGGGGACAGGGAGTTTAGCACAGATACGCAGTATTTT,CASSGDREFSTDTQYF
TRBJ2-3,TRBV21-1,.,medium-sized,TGTGCCTTGACAGCGTCAGATACGCAGTATTTT,CALTASDTQYF
TRBJ1-1,TRBV2,.,once,TGTGCCAGCGCAGGGAACACTGAAGCTTTCTTT,CASAGNTEAFF
TRBJ1-3,TRBV5-1,.,.,TGCGCCAGCAGCCCGGTGAGCTCTGGAAACACCATATATTTT,CASSPVSSGNTIYF
TRBJ2-1,TRBV7-3,.,.,TGTGCCAGCAGGTCCGGAGGGTACAATGAGCAGTTCTTC,CASRSGGYNEQFF
TRBJ1-2,TRBV5-1,.,.,TGCGCCAGCAGCCTGACAGAGAACTATGGCTACACCTTC,CASSLTENYGYTF
TRBJ2-1,TRBV7-9,TRBD2,.,TGTGCCAGCAGCCCCGCCCTAGCGGGGCCCTACAATGAGCAGTTCTTC,CASSPALAGPYNEQFF
TRBJ2-7,TRBV2,TRBD2,.,TGTGCCAGCAGGCTCTGGGGAGCGGGAGGTTCTAACGAGCAGTACTTC,CASRLWGAGGSNEQYF
TRBJ1-2,TRBV19,TRBD1,.,TGTGCCAGTAGTATAGATTCTGGGACAGGGGCCGTGGGCTACACCTTC,CASSIDSGTGAVGYTF
TRBJ2-3,TRBV2,.,.,TGTGCCAGCACCTCGGGACTCCCCGGAGATACGCAGTATTTT,CASTSGLPGDTQYF
TRBJ2-1,TRBV5-6,.,.,TGTGCCAGCAGCCTGAGGGTGAATGAGCAGTTCTTC,CASSLRVNEQFF
TRBJ2-7,TRBV11-1,.,few,TGTGCCAGCAGCTTATCCCCGTCGGCAGGGGGGTTCTACGAGCAGTACTTC,CASSLSPSAGGFYEQYF
TRBJ2-7,TRBV28,.,.,TGTGCCAGCAGCAGGGGCGGGCCCTACGAGCAGTACTTC,CASSRGGPYEQYF
TRBJ2-3,TRBV6-5,.,medium-sized,TGTGCCAGCAGCATCGGAGGGCCCGCAGATACGCAGTATTTT,CASSIGGPADTQYF
TRBJ1-1,TRBV19,.,.,TGTGCCAGTAGCCCGACAGGCTGGGGCACTGAAGCTTTCTTT,CASSPTGWGTEAFF
TRBJ2-1,TRBV6-1,TRBD2,.,TGTGCCAGCAGTGCCCGACTAGCGGGAGGGCCGCATGAGCAGTTCTTC,CASSARLAGGPHEQFF
TRBJ2-2,TRBV5-6,TRBD2,.,TGTGCCAGCAGCTTGGGGACTAGCGGGAGCGGCACCGGGGAGCTGTTTTTT,CASSLGTSGSGTGELFF
TRBJ2-5,TRBV5-5,.,.,TGTGCCAGCAGTGACTTAGCGGCAGGGCAAGAGACCCAGTACTTC,CASSDLAAGQETQYF
TRBJ2-3,TRBV10-1,TRBD2,once,TGCGCCAGCAGTTCAAGCGGGAGATTAGATACGCAGTATTTT,CASSSSGRLDTQYF
TRBJ2-1,TRBV9,.,.,TGTGCCAGCAGCGTAGCTCAGGGGCGTGAGCAGTTCTTC,CASSVAQGREQFF
TRBJ2-7,TRBV30,TRBD2,few,TGTGCTTGGGGCGGGAGTTACGAGCAGTACTTC,CAWGGSYEQYF
TRBJ2-5,TRBV2,TRBD1,.,TGTGCCAGCACACTGTACAGGGGGCTAGCAGAGACCCAGTACTTC,CASTLYRGLAETQYF
TRBJ2-1,TRBV6-1,.,.,TGTGCCAGCAGTGCAGGGTCTAGCGATTACAATGAGCAGTTCTTC,CASSAGSSDYNEQFF
TRBJ2-2,TRBV5-1,.,.,TGCGCCAGCACCGCGGGGACGAACACCGGGGAGCTGTTTTTT,CASTAGTNTGELFF
TRBJ2-1,TRBV20-1,TRBD1,.,TGCAGTGCCCTAGAAGGGGGCGAGCAGTTCTTC,CSALEGGEQFF
TRBJ2-1,TRBV6-5,TRBD2,.,TGTGCCAGCAGTTCCCCCGGGACTAGCGTTATGAATGAGCAGTTCTTC,CASSSPGTSVMNEQFF
TRBJ1-5,TRBV23-1,.,.,TGCGCCAGCAGTCAATCGGGGGGTTACAATCAGCCCCAGCATTTT,CASSQSGGYNQPQHF
TRBJ2-7,TRBV10-3,TRBD2,.,TGTGCCATCACGGGGCTAGCGGGAGATGGCGAGCAGTACTTC,CAITGLAGDGEQYF
TRBJ1-2,TRBV30,.,few,TGTGCCTGGAGTGTAAGGGCAGGGGCTTATGGCTACACCTTC,CAWSVRAGAYGYTF
TRBJ2-1,TRBV19,.,.,TGTGCCAGTAGCCAACTGTGGAATGAGCAGTTCTTC,CASSQLWNEQFF
TRBJ1-6,TRBV5-4,.,few,TGTGCCAGCAGCTTGGCAGGGAGGGGTTCACCCCTCCACTTT,CASSLAGRGSPLHF
TRBJ2-1,TRBV7-2,TRBD2,few,TGTGCCACCAGGACTAGCGGTTACAATGAGCAGTTCTTC,CATRTSGYNEQFF
TRBJ2-7,TRBV5-1,TRBD1,.,TGCGCCAGCAGCGCGCAGGGGGCGCAAAGAAACGAGCAGTACTTC,CASSAQGAQRNEQYF
TRBJ2-3,TRBV6-1,.,once,TGTGCCAGCGGGGAGAAAAGGGCAGATACGCAGTATTTT,CASGEKRADTQYF
TRBJ2-7,TRBV7-9,TRBD1,.,TGTGCCAGCAGCTCTACAGGGGCCAAGTACTTC,CASSSTGAKYF
TRBJ1-1,TRBV27,.,.,TGTGCCAGCAGACCGGGACTCCTACCCGCTGAAGCTTTCTTT,CASRPGLLPAEAFF
TRBJ2-1,TRBV4-2,TRBD2,.,TGTGCCAGCAGCTTGCGGGGGAATGAGCAGTTCTTC,CASSLRGNEQFF
TRBJ1-2,TRBV28,TRBD1,.,TGTGCCAGCAGTAGTACAGGGGGCACGGGCTATGGCTACACCTTC,CASSSTGGTGYGYTF